This paragraph reports one TCR beta chain. Its specificity is unknown. At one end, the junction sequence differs from germline, possibly due to a read error. The data stem from a study of OX40 agonist ivuxolimab in advanced cancers. Study-wide results and caveats: Circulating CD4+ and CD8+ T cells showed clonal expansion by week 6 at 0.1 to 3.0 mg/kg. People who partly responded at 0.1-3.0 mg/kg had some of the least clonal expansion seen.

Assay: immunoSEQ multiplex PCR; the TCRdb copy retains only in-frame clones and omits some. This sample has 55,000 to 65,000 clones, with about 90% found just once. The CDR3 runs to 15 residues. CDR1 and CDR2 from the germline V gene are SSHAT and FNYEAQ (reference sequence). This clonotype was obtained from an adult with an advanced solid tumor such as melanoma, head and neck, liver or kidney cancer. This chain connects TRBV7-7 to TRBJ1-3, with 8 bases lining up with TRBD1. Specimen: CD4+ or CD8+ T cells sorted from blood, collected in a trial of the OX40 agonist ivuxolimab. CDR3 residues: CASSLGPGGGNTIYF. Written as DNA, the CDR3 is TGTGCTAGCAGCTTAGGGCCAGGGGGCGGAAACACCATATATTTT. The entire variable domain, with the rest obtained from reference TRBV7-7 and TRBJ1-3, is as follows: GAGVSQSPRYKVTKRGQDVTLRCDPISSHATLYWYQQALGQGPEFLTYFNYEAQPDKSGLPSDRFSAERPEGSISTLTIQRTEQRDSAMYRCASSLGPGGGNTIYFGEGSWLTVV.